Sequencing of this T cell receptor beta chain was carried out in a study of CD8 T cells in ankylosing spondylitis. Overall study findings and caveats: Made up of about eight highly homologous variants, a TCR beta motif appeared characteristic of ankylosing spondylitis blood.

Scientists made TCR beta libraries using quantitative 5'-RACE with molecular barcodes. TCRdb fed the 5' RACE reads into MiXCR, producing one record per CDR3 protein. The table records 250,000 to 400,000 distinct CDR3 sequences, roughly 12% of them present only once. In its sample, this clonotype was seen many times. What it binds is unknown. The TCR sequence derives from a female donor with ankylosing spondylitis or in good health (not recorded which). Sequencing was carried out using blood, either unsorted or a sorted T cell fraction (not recorded which).

The chain's CDR3 is CASSFGQGISTEAFF. CDR3 DNA sequence: TGCGCCAGCAGCTTTGGACAGGGAATAAGCACTGAAGCTTTCTTT. The chain uses TRBV5-1 and TRBJ1-1; 8 nucleotides match TRBD1. This CDR3 region has 15 residues. Germline values: CDR1 SGHRS, CDR2 YFSETQ. Trimming cost V 2 bases and J 4 bases; bases outside gene matches: 7.